These 11 T cell receptor beta chains came from one sample sequenced in a study of blood T cells in healthy people across ages (dated by TCRdb to the mid-2010s). The method was 5' RACE. Sequenced on an Illumina HiSeq 2500. The second PCR ran for about 6 to 12 cycles and used a J-beta primer mix along with a sample-barcoded 5' primer. The public reads were reprocessed in TCRdb via fastp at Q25 and MiXCR, keeping in-frame beta chains. Duplicate CDR3 protein sequences are folded into a single record with the most common DNA and genes. The sample table records 1.5 million to 2 million distinct CDR3 sequences; 49% of these occur just once. The ten largest clones represent around 2.1% of the sample. The sample was blood. These receptor sequences come from a woman between 40 and 55 years old in good health.

The genes are TRBV29-1 and TRBJ2-3, with D uncertain. In germline, CDR1 is SQVTM, CDR2 ANQGSEA. Trimming removed 7 bases at V and 4 bases at J, with 9 bases between. The CDR3 spans 11 residues. The CDR3 DNA reads as TGCAGCGCCGAGGCTCCAGATACGCAGTATTTT. This gives the protein CSAEAPDTQYF.

J is TRBJ1-1 and V is TRBV7-2; weak D call: TRBD1 (5 bases). The CDR3 extends over 15 amino acids. V lost 0 bases and J 10 bases, leaving 18 bases between the germline ends. The germline V gene has CDR1 SGHTA and CDR2 FQGNSA. This CDR3 is CASSLASWQGGRAFF. CDR3 in DNA: TGTGCCAGCAGCTTAGCGAGTTGGCAGGGTGGTAGAGCTTTCTTT.

The chain is built from TRBV24-1 and TRBJ2-7, with D tentatively TRBD1 (6 bases). The ends were cut back, 3 bases at V and 10 bases at J, with 12 bases in the middle. The CDR3 contains 12 residues. CDR1 is KGHDR, CDR2 SFDVKD, per germline. CDR3 bases: TGTGCCACCAGTGATCTGCACAGGGTCCAGTACTTC. This gives the protein CATSDLHRVQYF.

This clonotype was seen once. The chain joins TRBV7-2 to TRBJ1-2; no definite D call. The CDR3 covers 16 residues. CDR1 is SGHTA and CDR2 is FQGNSA in the germline V gene. The germline V and J ends were trimmed by 1 base and 4 bases, with 16 bases remaining between them. The CDR3 region is CASSLDGRERLYGYTF. CDR3 coding DNA: TGTGCCAGCAGCTTAGATGGACGCGAGCGCCTCTATGGCTACACCTTC.

This chain connects TRBV10-3 to TRBJ1-2, with TRBD1 matching over 8 bases. Germline CDR1 ENHRY, CDR2 SYGVKD. The CDR3 is 14 amino acids. V shed 3 bases, J shed 4 bases, and the junction held 4 bases outside the gene matches. For the CDR3, the DNA is TGTGCCATCAGTGACAGGGGGCCCACCTATGGCTACACCTTC. Protein product: CAISDRGPTYGYTF.

The J gene is TRBJ1-2, the V gene TRBV5-1; D gene ambiguous. Trimming took 0 bases from V and 4 from J, leaving 16 bases between them. CDR1 SGHRS and CDR2 YFSETQ come from the germline V gene. This CDR3 contains 16 residues. CDR3 sequence (DNA): TGCGCCAGCAGCTTGGCCATGGATAGCGTCTCCTATGGCTACACCTTC. Amino acids: CASSLAMDSVSYGYTF.

This CDR3 reads CASSDPTEVNTEAFF. CDR3 bases: TGTGCCAGCAGTGACCCGACAGAAGTGAACACTGAAGCTTTCTTT. V usage is TRBV25-1 and J usage is TRBJ1-1; TRBD1 is a possible D gene (5 bases). The V gene's germline CDR1 is MGHDK and CDR2 SYGVNS. V lost 3 bases to trimming and J lost 0 bases, with 11 bases between them. The CDR3 is made up of 15 amino acids.

Only a few counts were recorded for this clonotype. The genes are TRBV4-3 and TRBJ1-1; no definite D call. Deletions cut 1 base from V and 8 bases from J, with 8 bases between. CDR1 is LGHNA and CDR2 is YSLEER in the germline V gene. The CDR3 is 12 residues long. The CDR3 nucleotides are TGCGCCAGCAGCCAAGGTCCAGGAGAAGCTTTCTTT. Protein sequence: CASSQGPGEAFF.

This chain links TRBV28 with TRBJ2-5; TRBD1 is a possible D gene (7 bases). CDR1 is MDHEN, CDR2 SYDVKM, per germline. Trimming removed 5 bases at V and 1 base at J, with 14 bases between. The CDR3 is 15 residues long. CDR3 nucleotide sequence: TGTGCCAGCAGTATTGGCGGGACAGCCCAAGAGACCCAGTACTTC. It codes for CASSIGGTAQETQYF.

This clonotype appeared a few times. This chain uses TRBV5-1 with TRBJ2-1; 7 nucleotides match TRBD2. With 4 bases clipped from V and 8 bases from J, the junction kept 9 bases outside the gene matches. This CDR3 is built from 14 residues. Germline V gene data show CDR1 as SGHRS and CDR2 as YFSETQ. In nucleotides, the CDR3 is TGCGCCAGCAGCGCCGAGCGGGGAGGGGATGAGCAGTTCTTC. This translates into CASSAERGGDEQFF.

V and J are TRBV12-3 or TRBV12-4 and TRBJ1-6; TRBD1 matches at 8 bases. V shed 4 bases, J shed 10 bases, and the junction held 12 bases outside the gene matches. This CDR3 spans 16 amino acids. The CDR3 DNA reads TGTGCCAGCAGTTGGCCGGACAGGGTGGTGGGGTCACCCCTCCACTTT. Encoded protein: CASSWPDRVVGSPLHF.